The present TCR beta chain was sequenced within a study of molecular identifiers for immune sequencing clone quantification. V was clipped by 6 bases and J by 5 bases, with 19 bases between them. CDR3 length: 14 amino acids. CDR1 is DFQATT, CDR2 SNEGSKA, per germline (reference sequence). TCRdb reprocessed the PCR reads with MiXCR, giving one entry per CDR3 protein. Among some 650,000 distinct CDR3 sequences, approximately 20% were seen once, and the ten largest hold about 0.9%. This clonotype was seen repeatedly, ten times or more. This TCR was recovered from a human donor in good health. Some libraries in this study had Jurkat cell RNA spiked in. Sequenced: naive CD8+ T cells from blood, with Jurkat cell RNA spiked in. The subset: FACS-sorted CD8+CD4-CCR7+CD45RA+ naive T cells. The chain couples TRBV20-1 to TRBJ2-5; D possibly matches TRBD1 or TRBD2 (6 bases each). CDR3 sequence: CSADPTGAGETQYF. The CDR3 DNA sequence: TGCAGTGCCGACCCTACGGGGGCCGGGGAGACCCAGTACTTC.